A selection of T cell receptor beta chains follows, all from one sample in a study of T cell responses to AZD1222 COVID-19 vaccine. Libraries were prepared by immunoSEQ multiplex PCR; TCRdb keeps only in-frame clonotypes and omits some of them. The sample contains fewer than 200,000 clones, approximately 90% of which appear only once. Sequencing was performed on peripheral blood, taken 28 days after the second AZD1222 dose. Receptors originate from an adult who received the AZD1222 COVID-19 vaccine. Both conserved end residues are part of each CDR3. D genes are given only for firm matches. The size of a clone is reported for some rows only, either as once, few or many, or as a class for expanded clones.

TRBD2 - TRBJ2-1 TRBV9 TGTGCCAGCAGCCCACTAGCGGGAGGGCCCCATGAGCAGTTCTTC CASSPLAGGPHEQFF
TRBD1 - TRBJ1-2 TRBV7-8 TGTGCCAGCAGCAATACTCCCGGGACAGGGAAGAAAGCTAACTATGGCTACACCTTC CASSNTPGTGKKANYGYTF
- - TRBJ1-1 TRBV19 TGTGCCAGTAGTATCACCGGGTATCCAGAAGCTTTCTTT CASSITGYPEAFF
TRBD2 - TRBJ2-3 TRBV5-6 TGTGCCAGCAGCTTAATCCGGGGGGGCACAGATACGCAGTATTTT CASSLIRGGTDTQYF
TRBD1 - TRBJ2-2 TRBV2 TGTGCCAGCAACCCCAGGGGGTCATACACCGGGGAGCTGTTTTTT CASNPRGSYTGELFF
TRBD1 once TRBJ1-2 TRBV5-4 TGTGCCAGCAGCCTTGACAGGGTAATTCCGAACTATGGCTACACCTTC CASSLDRVIPNYGYTF
TRBD1 - TRBJ2-7 TRBV7-6 TGTGCCAGCAGCCGAGGGGACAGGGACTCCTACGAGCAGTACTTC CASSRGDRDSYEQYF
TRBD1 - TRBJ1-6 TRBV28 TGTGCCAGCAGTTTATGGGACAGGGGGCCCTCACCCCTCCACTTT CASSLWDRGPSPLHF
TRBD2 - TRBJ2-2 TRBV27 TGTGCCAGCAGTCCCCTGCTAGCGGGAGATGCGAGCACCGGGGAGCTGTTTTTT CASSPLLAGDASTGELFF
- - TRBJ1-2 TRBV6-5 TGTGCCAGCAGCAAAGACAGTCTCAGGGGCTACACCTTC CASSKDSLRGYTF
- - TRBJ1-1 TRBV3-1/TRBV3-2 TGTGCCAGCAGCCAAAACCCGGCAGGTCGGAGGACTGAAGCTTTCTTT CASSQNPAGRRTEAFF
- - TRBJ2-7 TRBV4-1 TGCGCCAGCAGCCAAGCGGGCGTCCTCTACGAGCAGTACTTC CASSQAGVLYEQYF
- - TRBJ1-6 TRBV12-3/TRBV12-4 TGTGCCAGCAGTTGGGACATCAATTCACCCCTCCACTTT CASSWDINSPLHF
- - TRBJ1-2 TRBV19 TGTGCCAGTAAGAGGGATCACATAGGCGGCTACACCTTC CASKRDHIGGYTF
- - TRBJ1-6 TRBV27 TGTGCCAGCACCGTCAGGGGTTTCGGTAATTCACCCCTCCACTTT CASTVRGFGNSPLHF
- - TRBJ1-2 TRBV27 TGTGCCAGCAGTTTATCGGGCGGTAACTATGGCTACACCTTC CASSLSGGNYGYTF
- - TRBJ1-5 TRBV28 TGTGCCAGCAGGTTTCAGGGTTACCAGCATTTT CASRFQGYQHF
TRBD1 - TRBJ1-2 TRBV10-3 TGTGCCATCAGTCCCGACAGGGTCGGCTACACCTTC CAISPDRVGYTF
TRBD2 once TRBJ2-1 TRBV4-2 TGTGCCAGCAGCCAAGAGATCCTAGCGGGAGCAGATAATGAGCAGTTCTTC CASSQEILAGADNEQFF
- - TRBJ2-7 TRBV30 TGTGCCTGGAGTATTGGGGGTAGGTACGAGCAGTACTTC CAWSIGGRYEQYF
- - TRBJ2-6 TRBV5-6 TGTGCCAGCAGCTTGGTCGGGGGGCCGACGAGCTCTGGGGCCAACGTCCTGACTTTC CASSLVGGPTSSGANVLTF
- - TRBJ1-1 TRBV18 TGTGCCAGCTCACCACCTGGACTTATGAACACTGAAGCTTTCTTT CASSPPGLMNTEAFF
TRBD1 - TRBJ2-7 TRBV6-5 TGTGCCACCAAGACAGGGTATAGCTCCTACGAGCAGTACTTC CATKTGYSSYEQYF
- - TRBJ2-2 TRBV6-5 TGTGCCAGCAGTTTCCTCAGGCCCCGACCCGGGGAGCTGTTTTTT CASSFLRPRPGELFF
- - TRBJ2-1 TRBV4-1 TGCGCCAGCAGCCAAGTATCGAGTGAGCAGTTCTTC CASSQVSSEQFF
- - TRBJ2-1 TRBV6-1 TGTGCCAGCAGTGAAGATTGGGGAGATGAGCAGTTCTTC CASSEDWGDEQFF
- once TRBJ2-5 TRBV7-3 TGTGCCAGCAGCTTAAATATCAGGTCAGGTTCTGTAGAGACCCAGTACTTC CASSLNIRSGSVETQYF
- - TRBJ2-5 TRBV3-1/TRBV3-2 TGTGCCAGCAGCCACGGCAGGCCCACTATGGTGACCCAGTACTTC CASSHGRPTMVTQYF
TRBD2 - TRBJ2-1 TRBV6-5 TGTGCCAGCAGTCCACCGGGACTAGCGTGGAATGAGCAGTTCTTC CASSPPGLAWNEQFF
TRBD1 - TRBJ2-2 TRBV7-2 TGTGCCAGCAGCACCTATGGGACAGGGAAGGCCGGGGAGCTGTTTTTT CASSTYGTGKAGELFF
- - TRBJ2-3 TRBV10-1 TGCGCCAGCAGCCGCCTGGATGAGGATACGCAGTATTTT CASSRLDEDTQYF
TRBD2 - TRBJ2-2 TRBV9 TGTGCCAGCAGCGTAGCACTAGCGGGAGGGCCCGGCACCGGGGAGCTGTTTTTT CASSVALAGGPGTGELFF
- - TRBJ2-4 TRBV2 TGTGCCAGCGACCCACCGGGGAACATTCAGTACTTC CASDPPGNIQYF
- once TRBJ1-1 TRBV7-9 TGTGCCAGCAGCTTAGAACACTCGGACACTGAAGCTTTCTTT CASSLEHSDTEAFF
- - TRBJ2-7 TRBV20-1 TGCAGTGCTAGTTCCGGGAACAAGCAGTACTTC CSASSGNKQYF
TRBD1 - TRBJ1-2 TRBV5-1 TGCGCCAGCAGCGAACAGGGGGCAGATCGTGGCTACACCTTC CASSEQGADRGYTF
TRBD1 - TRBJ1-4 TRBV11-2 TGTGCCAGCAGCTTACGTAGGACAGGGGAGCAAAAACTGTTTTTT CASSLRRTGEQKLFF
- - TRBJ1-4 TRBV9 TGTGCCAGCAGCGTAGTAGGGGGAGAGGGTGAAAAACTGTTTTTT CASSVVGGEGEKLFF
TRBD2 - TRBJ2-2 TRBV27 TGTGCCAGCGCTGGGACTACCACCGGGGAGCTGTTTTTT CASAGTTTGELFF
- - TRBJ2-1 TRBV24-1 TGTGCCACCAGTGACCCGCAAGGGGATGAGCAGTTCTTC CATSDPQGDEQFF
TRBD1 - TRBJ2-1 TRBV29-1 TGCAGCGTTGAAGACGGACAGGGGCAGAATGAGCAGTTCTTC CSVEDGQGQNEQFF
TRBD1 once TRBJ2-5 TRBV5-1 TGCGCCAGCAGTCCCGGGACAGGGGTTGAGACCCAGTACTTC CASSPGTGVETQYF
- - TRBJ2-2 TRBV7-8 TGTGCCAGCAGCTTAGTCTCTGGGTCCGGGGAGCTGTTTTTT CASSLVSGSGELFF
TRBD2 - TRBJ2-4 TRBV7-9 TGTGCCAGCAGCCCCGGACTAGCGGGGGTAAAGGCCAAAAACATTCAGTACTTC CASSPGLAGVKAKNIQYF
- - TRBJ1-1 TRBV6-5 TGTGCCAGCAGAATGCAGGGAGGAACTGAAGCTTTCTTT CASRMQGGTEAFF
- - TRBJ1-4 TRBV6-1 TGTGCCAGCAGGAGGGACCCCGCAACTAATGAAAAACTGTTTTTT CASRRDPATNEKLFF
- few TRBJ2-7 TRBV7-7 TGTGCTAGCAGCTTATCGTGGACCTCCTACGAGCAGTACTTC CASSLSWTSYEQYF
- few TRBJ1-3 TRBV6-2/TRBV6-3 TGTGCCAGCAGTTCAAATGGAAACACCATATATTTT CASSSNGNTIYF
- - TRBJ1-2 TRBV4-1 TGCGCCAGCAGCCAGGATTCCAGGGCCTCTAACTATGGCTACACCTTC CASSQDSRASNYGYTF
- - TRBJ1-5 TRBV6-1 TGTGCCAGCAGGCCAACCGGGCGCAATCAGCCCCAGCATTTT CASRPTGRNQPQHF
- once TRBJ2-2 TRBV3-1/TRBV3-2 TGTGCCAGCAGCCAGGCCATTGGAGGCACCACCGGGGAGCTGTTTTTT CASSQAIGGTTGELFF
TRBD2 - TRBJ2-1 TRBV2 TGTGCCAGCCGTACCGGGACTAGCGGGGATTACAATGAGCAGTTCTTC CASRTGTSGDYNEQFF
TRBD1 - TRBJ1-1 TRBV6-5 TGTGCCAGCAGTTTAGGGACAGGGTTCACTGAAGCTTTCTTT CASSLGTGFTEAFF